Listed below are T cell receptor beta chains from one sample, sequenced in a study of blood T cells in healthy people across ages. TCRdb independently ran MiXCR on the 5' RACE reads; one entry per CDR3 protein. The sample shows over 600,000 distinct CDR3 sequences, 40% to 45% of them seen only once. The sample taken for sequencing was blood. The receptors were sampled from a man aged 80 or over in good health. CDR3s include the opening cysteine and the closing phenylalanine or tryptophan.

cdr3_aa v_call
CASSHRLAGRTDTQYF TRBV12-3/TRBV12-4
CASSLGGGWPTDTQYF TRBV7-2
CASSIGTSGRFSYEQYF TRBV19
CASSPAGGGIITDTQYF TRBV7-8
CAGSLGATGNTIYF TRBV11-2
CASSPGVGLGETQYF TRBV7-2
CASSLERVFGGEQFF TRBV7-8
CSVEDEGYEQYF TRBV29-1
CASSLSIGSSYEQYF TRBV27
CSAKMPGKGGGSYEQYF TRBV20-1
CASSDTSGAPGGETQYF TRBV7-9
CASSQAQPSNQPQHF TRBV4-2
CASSQYRRSTNEKLFF TRBV3-1
CASSQDTGGLNNEQYF TRBV4-2
CASSYNRGLAYEQYF TRBV6-2/TRBV6-3
CASSLEGVGSYEQYF TRBV7-8
CASSLDLTDSPLHF TRBV12-3/TRBV12-4
CSVEEGGTLDTQYF TRBV29-1
CATQRGKNTGELFF TRBV6-6
CAINARKGTDTQYF TRBV6-2/TRBV6-3
CSVGGQGTSRGANVLTF TRBV29-1
CASSLAPGLNQPQHF TRBV5-1
CASSEDSLGPQHF TRBV2
CASSFAQGALTDTQYF TRBV7-2
CASSQDWPPPNNGQFF TRBV14
CASRTGWSSGTDTQYF TRBV11-2
CASRATGGIAGELFF TRBV27
CASSQAGQYGYTF TRBV4-3
CASSLWVVRESTDTQYF TRBV7-2
CASSPAPPTLSYEQYF TRBV7-2
CSARDATQPQGMNTEAFF TRBV20-1
CASSPGLALDTQYF TRBV27
CASQREGLETQYF TRBV5-1
CASRTVQETQYF TRBV7-6
CASSLLSGYSGGNEQFF TRBV12-3/TRBV12-4
CSVAPRGGATDTQYF TRBV29-1
CASSYSRRGRNEQFF TRBV6-2/TRBV6-3
CASTKQGEMGYTF TRBV7-2
CSANLQRSEQYF TRBV20-1
CSAWGQGNSGANVLTF TRBV20-1
CSASEAGVRDTQYF TRBV20-1
CASSLEGQNNSPLHF TRBV5-1
CASSEITSGGTQYF TRBV2
CSARDYQGNQPQHF TRBV20-1
CASSQDLVTDGNTIYF TRBV14
CASSQTGTSGDNEQYF TRBV4-2
CASSLDLAGLSTDTLYF TRBV11-2
CSVEGGGRKNTEAFF TRBV29-1
CASSPGIEKLFF TRBV7-9
CASSEVPSGGLRRDTQYF TRBV6-4
CASRPRQAYQETQYF TRBV6-2/TRBV6-3
CASRILTVAEQYF TRBV2
CASSNTGGGSTDTQYF TRBV6-2/TRBV6-3
CASSFGQGALAKNIQYF TRBV12-3/TRBV12-4